This T cell receptor (beta chain) was sequenced during a study of blood T cell repertoires in COVID-19. Looking at the study overall: Sites in the United States, Italy and Spain provided acute and convalescent COVID-19 samples. Sample material is recorded as cDNA or gDNA derived from T cells, B-cell-depleted T cells, or PBMCs.

Original processing notes: Scientists estimated how many nucleated cells there were by amplifying reference gene primers. The assay was immunoSEQ multiplex PCR, and TCRdb's table has in-frame clones only and misses some. V and J calls and clone size are given by that table; D and trimming were obtained from the DNA. In the table there are approximately 100,000 clones, 85% of which are singletons. This clone occurred a few times. Trimming took off 2 bases at V and 0 bases at J, with 8 bases between the two ends. Germline CDR1 MNHNS, CDR2 SASEGT. CDR3 length: 15 amino acids. This TCR was sampled from a woman in her 70s with active or convalescent COVID-19. Sequenced: peripheral blood. V usage is TRBV6-1 and J usage is TRBJ1-5; unclear D gene. The CDR3 nucleotides are TGTGCCAGCAGTGAATCGGTGTATAGCAATCAGCCCCAGCATTTT. Amino acids: CASSESVYSNQPQHF.